These 6 T cell receptor beta chains were all obtained from the same sample, sequenced in a study of cytomegalovirus exposure and HLA in healthy donors. In the PCR, 60 Vbeta and 13 Jbeta primers were used. Assay: immunoSEQ multiplex PCR; the TCRdb copy retains only in-frame clones and omits some. The sample shows 90,000 to 140,000 clones, roughly 80% of them seen only once. Specimen: PBMCs. All receptors come from a man aged 30 to 39 in good health and CMV-seropositive.

The chain is built from TRBV5-6 and TRBJ2-1; no firm D call. Per the germline V gene, CDR1 is SGHDT and CDR2 is YYEEEE. The ends were cut back, 5 bases at V and 9 bases at J, with 9 bases in the middle. The CDR3 is made up of 11 amino acids. The DNA for the CDR3 is TGTGCCAGCAGTTTATTAGTTGAGCAGTTCTTC. Residues: CASSLLVEQFF.

This clone appeared a single time. The J gene is TRBJ2-7, the V gene TRBV9; TRBD1 is a possible D gene (6 bases). Germline V gene data show CDR1 as SGDLS and CDR2 as YYNGEE. The CDR3 extends over 15 amino acids. The V end was cut by 0 bases, the J end by 4 bases, with 14 bases between. The CDR3 DNA is TGTGCCAGCAGCGTAGATTATGGAAGGGGGTACGAGCAGTACTTC. Amino acid sequence: CASSVDYGRGYEQYF.

Comment on this clone: Other nucleotide sequences in the sample specify the same CDR3. The CDR3 protein is CASSAVAGASYEQYF. DNA for the CDR3: TGTGCCAGCAGTGCTGTAGCGGGGGCTTCCTACGAGCAGTACTTC. The chain carries TRBV2 and TRBJ2-7, with 9 bases identical to TRBD2. The CDR3 covers 15 residues. The V gene's germline CDR1 is SNHLY and CDR2 FYNNEI. The J segment lost 1 base and the V segment lost 4 bases, leaving 5 bases of the junction unmatched.

The chain links TRBV5-1 to TRBJ2-5; D remains unclear. From germline, CDR1 is SGHRS and CDR2 YFSETQ. V lost 0 bases and J 4 bases, leaving 16 bases between the germline ends. The CDR3 consists of 16 residues. The CDR3 here is CASSLVAWRLPETQYF. The CDR3 DNA follows: TGCGCCAGCAGCTTGGTTGCCTGGCGGTTACCAGAGACCCAGTACTTC.

The chain employs TRBV5-1 and TRBJ1-2, with 8 bases fitting TRBD1. Germline-derived CDR1 and CDR2 are SGHRS and YFSETQ. This CDR3 is built from 14 residues. The V gene end was trimmed by 4 bases and the J gene end by 4 bases; junction bases not matched to a gene: 6. CDR3 amino acids: CASSVGQGPYGYTF. The DNA of the CDR3 is TGCGCCAGCAGCGTAGGACAGGGCCCCTATGGCTACACCTTC.

The V gene is TRBV5-1, the J gene TRBJ2-1; a weak D match, TRBD2 (7 bases). The CDR3 extends over 14 amino acids. With 2 bases removed from V and 6 bases from J, the gap between germline ends came to 12 bases. Germline values: CDR1 SGHRS, CDR2 YFSETQ. CDR3 residues: CASSFGGGANEQFF. The CDR3 DNA reads TGCGCCAGCAGCTTTGGAGGGGGGGCCAATGAGCAGTTCTTC.